Sequencing of this T cell receptor (beta chain) was carried out in a study of response to subunit inactivated influenza vaccine. Note on this clonotype: Its matching antigen is unknown.

Whole-study findings and limits: Every seasonal influenza vaccination brings in few new T cells, the authors suggested.

TCRdb used MiXCR to reprocess the RT-PCR reads, holding one entry per CDR3 protein. Found here are about 520,000 distinct CDR3 sequences, about 25% of them singletons; the top ten hold less than 2.5%. The source is a man between 45 and 60 years old who received an inactivated influenza vaccine. Sequencing used CD4+ T cells sorted from PBMCs, obtained 5 days after vaccination.

As DNA, the CDR3 is TGTAAGCCGGGACAGATCCTGGACGAGCAGTACTTC. This codes for CKPGQILDEQYF. The V and J genes are TRBV3-1 and TRBJ2-7, with 7 nucleotides matching TRBD1. Germline CDR1 and CDR2: LGHDT and YNNKEL (reference sequence). This CDR3 contains 12 residues.